The clone carrying this TCR beta chain was observed a handful of times. Its target is unknown. V lost 4 bases and J 7 bases, leaving 5 bases between the germline ends. Germline CDR1 MNHEY, CDR2 SMNVEV (reference sequence). This CDR3 is built from 12 residues. UMIs and sample barcodes were carried by the TCR alpha and TCR beta cDNA libraries that 5'RACE produced using constant-segment primers. TCRdb independently ran MiXCR on the 5' RACE reads; one entry per CDR3 protein. Of 50,000 or so distinct CDR3 sequences detected, 25% to 30% appear once; the ten largest clones hold around two fifths. The sample originates from a study of T-cell memory formation after mild COVID-19. Study results and caveats: Mainly in CM and EM were contracting CD4+ clones; CD8+ were in EMRA.

Source material: PBMCs or a T cell subset sorted from them (not recorded which). The chain carries TRBV27 and TRBJ1-6; no firm D call. The clonotype was recovered from a young man who had mild COVID-19 (a few samples of this study predate the infection). Cell type and time point are not known. This CDR3 reads CASSYGNSPLHF. The CDR3 bases are TGTGCCAGCAGTTATGGGAATTCACCCCTCCACTTT.